The clone carrying this TCR beta chain is deemed medium-sized. What it binds is unknown. These data originate in a study of prognosis after radiotherapy for stage I lung cancer. Study context: The study deemed all of its non-small cell lung cancer patients medically inoperable.

Unmatched junction bases numbered 6, after V lost 2 bases and J lost 7 bases. This CDR3 spans 16 amino acids. Germline V CDR1 and CDR2: LGHDT, YNNKEL (reference sequence). Whole-study findings and limits: Differences in TRBV and TRBJ gene usage were reportedly observed between patients with and without metastases. Lower values of Shannon entropy after stereotactic body radiation therapy were seen in patients who developed distant metastases.

TCR beta CDR3 amplification from genomic DNA was performed by two-round multiplex PCR. Used in first-round PCR were primers specific to each TRBV and TRBJ gene. Using its own MiXCR run on the multiplex PCR reads, TCRdb lists one record per CDR3 protein. Of about 8,500 distinct CDR3 sequences in the sample, 62% were seen once. The sequence came from a donor over 45 with non-small cell lung cancer. The rearrangement joins TRBV3-1 to TRBJ1-6; TRBD1 matches at 9 bases. The sequencing here drew on PBMCs, taken before or after stereotactic body radiation therapy (not recorded which). This CDR3 reads CASSQRGGQGNSPLHF. The CDR3 DNA reads TGTGCCAGCAGCCAACGCGGGGGACAGGGAAATTCACCCCTCCACTTT.